The 3 T cell receptor beta chains given below trace back to one sample, sequenced in a study of CDR3 diversity in severe acne. TCRdb called the PCR reads again in MiXCR, with one record for every CDR3 protein. The sample comprises about 90,000 distinct CDR3 sequences, about 48% of which are singletons, and around 9.1% rests with the top ten. What was sequenced was blood. Receptors originate from a male donor in good health, serving as a control.

This clonotype has just a few counts. This rearrangement joins TRBV24-1 to TRBJ2-3, with D maybe TRBD1 (5 bases). V dropped 9 bases and J dropped 0 bases, with 9 bases sitting between them. The CDR3 is made up of 13 amino acids. The germline V gene has CDR1 KGHDR and CDR2 SFDVKD. The CDR3 coding sequence is TGTGCCACCCGAGACAGTAGCACAGATACGCAGTATTTT. Its protein is CATRDSSTDTQYF.

The sample holds many counts of this clonotype. This chain uses TRBV4-1 with TRBJ2-5; no clear D. V was cut by 4 bases and J by 3 bases, with 9 bases left in between. This CDR3 is built from 13 residues. Germline assignment: CDR1 MGHRA and CDR2 YSYEKL. The CDR3 region has the DNA TGCGCCAGCAGCCGAGTCCAGGAAGAGACCCAGTACTTC. The encoded protein is CASSRVQEETQYF.

This clonotype was counted ten times or more. The chain recombines TRBV19 with TRBJ2-3; TRBD1 agrees at 9 bases. Trimming cost V 5 bases and J 13 bases; bases outside gene matches: 10. CDR1 is LNHDA and CDR2 is SQIVND in the germline V gene (reference sequence). CDR3 length: 13 amino acids. CDR3 sequence: CASSPQDRGPEYF. In nucleotides, the CDR3 is TGTGCCAGTAGTCCCCAGGACAGGGGCCCGGAGTATTTT.